This TCR beta chain was identified in a study of CD8 T cells in ankylosing spondylitis (dated by TCRdb to about 2017). Broadly, across the study: The study set out to find disease-linked TCR variants by profiling T cell receptor beta repertoires in ankylosing spondylitis patients and healthy donors. Peripheral blood samples were taken, and synovial fluid was additionally collected from ankylosing spondylitis patients. The full study cohort was made up of about 25 ankylosing spondylitis patients and 108 healthy donors.

CDR3 length: 13 amino acids, cysteine to phenylalanine. The entry retains the CDR3 DNA only, 39 bases that are in frame from base 1. The CDR1 and CDR2 encoded by the germline V gene are MGHRA and YSYEKL. V was cut back by 0 bases and J by 5 bases, leaving a gap of 7 bases between them. This clonotype showed up many times. Its antigen specificity is not known. Per-nucleotide qualities are absent, and no much larger clonotype sits a single base away. Sequencing used an Illumina HiSeq 2500. Quantitative 5'-RACE with molecular barcodes was the method used to prepare the TCR beta libraries. In the original analysis: A new computational method, built on a probabilistic model of VDJ rearrangement, was used to identify disease-linked TCR variants. The raw public reads went through TCRdb reprocessing: fastp at Q25, MiXCR clone calling, in-frame beta chains kept. CDR3 protein duplicates are merged, each entry listing the most common genes and DNA. The V and J calls and clone size are TCRdb's, not the authors'. The sample table lists roughly 190,000 distinct CDR3 sequences, 9.5% to 15% of them with a count of one. The ten top clones hold 15% to 20% of the sample.

The research as a whole found: Significant enrichment of the disease-linked clones was reported in matched synovial fluid samples from ankylosing spondylitis patients. Some motif variants had previously been reported in the synovial fluid and blood of reactive arthritis patients, which suggests shared mechanisms of disease initiation. The disease-linked clones had a CD8+ phenotype and were found at relatively low frequencies in peripheral blood. A TCR beta motif of eight highly homologous amino acid variants appeared characteristic of blood from ankylosing spondylitis patients.

The sequence joins TRBV4-1 to TRBJ1-1; the D gene remains uncertain. Material: blood, either unsorted or a sorted T cell fraction (not recorded which). The receptor was isolated from a male donor with ankylosing spondylitis or in good health (not recorded which). CDR3 sequence: CASSQDRWTEAFF. The DNA sequence is given as TGCGCCAGCAGCCAAGATAGGTGGACTGAAGCTTTCTTT.